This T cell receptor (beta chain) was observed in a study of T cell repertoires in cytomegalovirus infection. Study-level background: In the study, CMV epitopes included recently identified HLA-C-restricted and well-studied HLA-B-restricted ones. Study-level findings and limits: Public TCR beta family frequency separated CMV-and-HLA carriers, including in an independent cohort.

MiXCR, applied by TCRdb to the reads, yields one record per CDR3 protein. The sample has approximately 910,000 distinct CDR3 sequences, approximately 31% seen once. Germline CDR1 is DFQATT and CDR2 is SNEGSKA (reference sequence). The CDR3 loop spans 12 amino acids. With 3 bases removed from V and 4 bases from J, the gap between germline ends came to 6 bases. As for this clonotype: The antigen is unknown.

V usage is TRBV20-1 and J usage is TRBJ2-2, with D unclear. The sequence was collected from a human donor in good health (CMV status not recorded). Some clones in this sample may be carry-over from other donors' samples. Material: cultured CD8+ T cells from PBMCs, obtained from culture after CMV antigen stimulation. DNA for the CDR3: TGCAGTGCTAGTCTTCTCACCGGGGAGCTGTTTTTT. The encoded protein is CSASLLTGELFF.